These 19 T cell receptor beta chains originate from one sample sequenced in a study of blood T cells in healthy people across ages. Primers used in a second PCR of about 7 to 12 cycles were a sample-barcoded 5' primer and a J-beta primer mix. TCRdb passed the 5' RACE reads through MiXCR, listing each CDR3 protein once. The sample lists more than 700,000 distinct CDR3 sequences; about 53% were seen once. The sample taken for sequencing was blood. The receptors derive from an older man in good health.

The CDR3, as DNA: TGTGCCAGCAGTTACTCTCCCGGGACAGGGGTCGACGAGCAGTACTTC. This sequence encodes CASSYSPGTGVDEQYF. This rearrangement joins TRBV6-6 to TRBJ2-4; TRBD1 aligns across 10 bases. The J call may be faulty, since TRBJ2-7 better matches the DNA end. Germline V lookup: CDR1 MNHNY, CDR2 SVGAGI (reference sequence). CDR3 size: 16 residues.

The gene calls are TRBV27 and TRBJ2-7; D may be TRBD2 (6 bases). Trimming took off 3 bases at V and 0 bases at J, with 15 bases between the two ends. Germline-derived CDR1 and CDR2 are MNHEY and SMNVEV (reference sequence). The CDR3 is made up of 16 amino acids. Here the CDR3 reads CASSFRTTQTSYEQYF. The CDR3 DNA sequence: TGTGCCAGCAGTTTTCGGACTACTCAAACCTCCTACGAGCAGTACTTC.

J is TRBJ2-7 and V is TRBV21-1. TRBV21-1 is labeled a pseudogene. The CDR3 covers 14 residues. The CDR3 region is CASSKGQGTYEQYF. Written as DNA, the CDR3 is TGTGCCAGCAGCAAAGGGCAGGGAACCTACGAGCAGTACTTC.

The table lists this clonotype with a few counts. V usage is TRBV11-2 and J usage is TRBJ1-4; D not certain. The CDR3 extends over 14 amino acids. Germline assignment: CDR1 SGHAT and CDR2 FQNNGV. Trimming cost V 4 bases and J 7 bases, with 13 bases left between them. CDR3 DNA: TGTGCCAGCAGCTACGCGGGCAAGGGTGAAAAACTGTTTTTT. It codes for CASSYAGKGEKLFF.

This clonotype was picked up one time. This chain joins TRBV11-3 and TRBJ2-1; D unclear. The CDR3 length is 14 residues. Germline loops: CDR1 SGHNT, CDR2 YENEEA. The V and J ends lost 5 bases and 7 bases respectively, with 15 bases between them. CDR3 DNA: TGTGCCAGCAGCCACCGTAGGTCTGCGAATGAGCAGTTCTTC. It specifies CASSHRRSANEQFF. The full variable domain, rest sourced from reference TRBV11-3 and TRBJ2-1, is EAGVVQSPRYKIIEKKQPVAFWCNPISGHNTLYWYLQNLGQGPELLIRYENEEAVDDSQLPKDRFSAERLKGVDSTLKIQPAELGDSAVYLCASSHRRSANEQFFGPGTRLTVL.

This clonotype has only one observation. J is TRBJ2-1 and V is TRBV7-3; 8 nucleotides match TRBD1. Trimming at V came to 5 bases and at J to 7 bases, leaving 13 bases not matched to a gene. The CDR3 is 16 amino acids. CDR1 and CDR2 from the germline V gene are SGHTA and FQGTGA. CDR3 in amino acids: CASSLGGQGAGNEQFF. Here the CDR3 DNA reads TGTGCCAGCAGCCTAGGAGGACAGGGAGCGGGTAATGAGCAGTTCTTC. The whole variable domain, remainder taken from reference TRBV7-3 and TRBJ2-1, is GAGVSQTPSNKVTEKGKYVELRCDPISGHTALYWYRQSLGQGPEFLIYFQGTGAADDSGLPNDRFFAVRPEGSVSTLKIQRTERGDSAVYLCASSLGGQGAGNEQFFGPGTRLTVL.

The sample holds a few counts of this clonotype. This chain links TRBV3-1 with TRBJ1-2, with D perhaps matching TRBD1 (6 bases). Trimming took off 3 bases at V and 3 bases at J, with 8 bases between the two ends. Germline loops: CDR1 LGHDT, CDR2 YNNKEL (reference sequence). This CDR3 is built from 13 residues. The CDR3 sequence is CASSQRQDYGYTF. The CDR3, as DNA: TGTGCCAGCAGCCAGCGACAGGACTATGGCTACACCTTC.

The genes are TRBV4-1 and TRBJ2-7, with 8 bases lining up with TRBD2. Germline V gene lookup returns CDR1 MGHRA and CDR2 YSYEKL. V lost 1 base and J lost 10; bases outside the gene matches: 6. CDR3 size: 13 residues. The DNA of the CDR3 is TGCGCCAGCAGCCAAGTAACTAGCGGAGGCCAGTACTTC. It encodes CASSQVTSGGQYF.

This chain links TRBV5-1 with TRBJ1-4, with D uncertain. CDR3 length: 14 amino acids. V lost 0 bases to trimming and J lost 8 bases, with 11 bases between them. Germline V CDR1 and CDR2: SGHRS, YFSETQ. CDR3 DNA sequence: TGCGCCAGCAGCTTGGCTGGATTTGCGGAAAAACTGTTTTTT. Translated: CASSLAGFAEKLFF.

Note on this clonotype: At one end the junction does not follow the germline gene, possibly because of a read error. V and J are TRBV28 and TRBJ1-6; possible D gene TRBD1, 5 bases. The CDR3 extends over 15 amino acids. Germline lookup yields CDR1 MDHEN and CDR2 SYDVKM. The DNA of the CDR3 is TGTGCCAGCAGTTCCCGAGGCCAAGGTAACAGGCCCCCCCACTTT. Protein product: CASSSRGQGNRPPHF.

The genes are TRBV5-1 and TRBJ2-7; 13 nucleotides agree with TRBD2. The CDR3 extends over 17 amino acids. Germline values: CDR1 SGHRS, CDR2 YFSETQ. The V gene end was trimmed by 4 bases and the J gene end by 5 bases; junction bases not matched to a gene: 12. CDR3 sequence reads: CASSPGTSGRVSHEQYF. The DNA for the CDR3 is TGCGCCAGCAGCCCGGGCACTAGCGGGAGGGTTTCGCACGAGCAGTACTTC.

This chain links TRBV5-6 with TRBJ2-6, with 7 bases aligning to TRBD2. The CDR3 spans 15 residues. V gave up 1 base and J gave up 3 bases; unmatched junction bases: 1. Germline CDR1 and CDR2: SGHDT and YYEEEE. CDR3 amino acids: CASSLWGGGANVLTF. The DNA for the CDR3 is TGTGCCAGCAGCTTGTGGGGGGGTGGGGCCAACGTCCTGACTTTC.

This clonotype was counted a few times. The chain uses TRBV27 and TRBJ2-1; D unclear. Germline V gene lookup returns CDR1 MNHEY and CDR2 SMNVEV (reference sequence). The CDR3 covers 17 residues. V was trimmed by 3 bases and J by 0 bases, leaving 15 bases between them. In nucleotides, the CDR3 is TGTGCCAGCAGTTTCTCGGCCAGAAGTACCTCCTACAATGAGCAGTTCTTC. Protein: CASSFSARSTSYNEQFF.

CDR3 loop: CASSYRQGATETQYF. CDR3 DNA: TGTGCCAGCAGCTATAGACAGGGGGCTACAGAGACCCAGTACTTC. V and J are TRBV28 and TRBJ2-7, with 10 bases that match TRBD1. The closer fit of TRBJ2-5 to the DNA end suggests the J call may be wrong. The CDR3 extends over 15 amino acids. Looked up from germline, CDR1 is MDHEN and CDR2 is SYDVKM.

In the case of this clonotype: A much larger clone differs from this one at a single base, so this may be a read error. The rearrangement uses TRBV2 and TRBJ2-4; D unclear. Between the trimmed V and J ends, which lost 3 bases and 7 bases, there was a span of 19 bases. From germline, CDR1 is SNHLY and CDR2 FYNNEI. CDR3 size: 16 residues. The CDR3 reads CASSDPGRSVGNIQYF. In nucleotides, the CDR3 is TGTGCCAGCAGTGACCCTGGACGGTCCGTGGGGAACATTCAGTACTTC.

This clonotype has more than one count but fewer than ten. This chain connects TRBV29-1 to TRBJ2-5; perhaps D is TRBD1 or TRBD2 (5 bases each). This CDR3 is built from 15 residues. The germline CDR1 and CDR2 sequences are SQVTM and ANQGSEA. Trimming stripped 4 bases from V and 6 bases from J, with 21 bases between. CDR3 protein: CSVGPDTGSVQTQYF. CDR3 sequence (DNA): TGCAGCGTTGGGCCGGACACGGGAAGCGTTCAGACCCAGTACTTC.

The CDR3 spells CASSTRTAYEQYF. CDR3 bases: TGTGCCAGCAGCACGCGGACTGCCTACGAGCAGTACTTC. The J gene is TRBJ2-7, the V gene TRBV12-3 or TRBV12-4, with D perhaps matching TRBD2 (5 bases). The CDR3 contains 13 residues. The V end was cut by 6 bases, the J end by 2 bases, with 11 bases between.

The rearrangement joins TRBV18 to TRBJ1-4; a possible D gene is TRBD1 (6 bases). The CDR3 sequence is 18 residues long. Germline-derived CDR1 and CDR2 are KGHSH and LQKENI. The V end lost 3 bases, the J end lost 3 bases, and 20 bases lay between the germline ends. CDR3 nucleotide sequence: TGTGCCAGCTCACCCCGGGACACCCCAGTTAAGGCTAATGAAAAACTGTTTTTT. Its translation is CASSPRDTPVKANEKLFF.

The V gene is TRBV6-6, the J gene TRBJ1-6; perhaps TRBD1 as D (5 bases). Germline CDR1 MNHNY, CDR2 SVGAGI (reference sequence). The CDR3 is made up of 15 amino acids. Trimming took 0 bases from V and 7 from J, leaving 10 bases between them. As DNA, the CDR3 is TGTGCCAGCAGTTACTCAGCGGGGGAAAATTCACCCCTCCACTTT. This gives the protein CASSYSAGENSPLHF.